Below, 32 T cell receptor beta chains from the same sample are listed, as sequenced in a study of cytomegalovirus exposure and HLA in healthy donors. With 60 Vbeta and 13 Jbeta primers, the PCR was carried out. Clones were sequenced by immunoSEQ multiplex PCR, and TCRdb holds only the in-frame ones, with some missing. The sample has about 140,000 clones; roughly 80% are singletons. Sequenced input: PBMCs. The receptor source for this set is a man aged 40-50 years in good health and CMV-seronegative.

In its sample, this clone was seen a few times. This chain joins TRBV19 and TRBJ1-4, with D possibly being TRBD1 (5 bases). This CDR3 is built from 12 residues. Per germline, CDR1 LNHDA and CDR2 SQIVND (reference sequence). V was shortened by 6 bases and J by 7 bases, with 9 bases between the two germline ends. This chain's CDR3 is CASSPDTEKLFF. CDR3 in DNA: TGTGCCAGTAGCCCGGACACTGAAAAACTGTTTTTT.

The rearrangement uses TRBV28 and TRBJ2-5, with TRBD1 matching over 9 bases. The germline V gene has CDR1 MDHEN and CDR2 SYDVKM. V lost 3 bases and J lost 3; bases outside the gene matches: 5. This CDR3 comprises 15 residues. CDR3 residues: CASSLPGQGKETQYF. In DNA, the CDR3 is TGTGCCAGCAGTTTGCCCGGACAGGGGAAAGAGACCCAGTACTTC.

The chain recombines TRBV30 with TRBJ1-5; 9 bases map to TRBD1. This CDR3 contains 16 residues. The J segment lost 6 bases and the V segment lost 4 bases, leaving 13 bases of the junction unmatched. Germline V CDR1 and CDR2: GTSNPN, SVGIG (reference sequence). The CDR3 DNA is TGTGCCTGGACCTACAGGGGGCTCCTAGAAAGTCAGCCCCAGCATTTT. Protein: CAWTYRGLLESQPQHF.

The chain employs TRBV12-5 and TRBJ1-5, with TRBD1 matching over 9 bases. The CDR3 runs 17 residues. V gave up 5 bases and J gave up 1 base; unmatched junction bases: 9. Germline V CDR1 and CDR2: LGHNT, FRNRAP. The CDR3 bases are TGTGCTAGTGGTCCGGGACAGGGAATGATAAGCAATCAGCCCCAGCATTTT. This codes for CASGPGQGMISNQPQHF.

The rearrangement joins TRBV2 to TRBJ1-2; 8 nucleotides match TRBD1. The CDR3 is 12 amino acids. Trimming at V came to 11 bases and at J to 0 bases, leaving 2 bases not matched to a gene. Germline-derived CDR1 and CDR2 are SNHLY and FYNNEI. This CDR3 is CAGQGTNYGYTF. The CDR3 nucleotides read TGTGCCGGACAGGGAACTAACTATGGCTACACCTTC.

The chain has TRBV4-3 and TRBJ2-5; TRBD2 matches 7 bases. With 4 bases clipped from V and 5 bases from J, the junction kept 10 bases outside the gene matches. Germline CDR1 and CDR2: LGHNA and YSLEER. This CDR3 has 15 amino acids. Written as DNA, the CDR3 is TGCGCCAGCAGCCCGGGGGGACTTAAAGGGGAGACCCAGTACTTC. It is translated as CASSPGGLKGETQYF.

CDR3 nucleotide sequence: TGTGCCAGCAGGGACAGAAAGAACACTGAAGCTTTCTTT. It translates to CASRDRKNTEAFF. The chain combines TRBV28 with TRBJ1-1, with D maybe TRBD1 (6 bases). There are 13 residues in the CDR3. V dropped 6 bases and J dropped 1 base, with 9 bases sitting between them. CDR1 is MDHEN, CDR2 SYDVKM, per germline.

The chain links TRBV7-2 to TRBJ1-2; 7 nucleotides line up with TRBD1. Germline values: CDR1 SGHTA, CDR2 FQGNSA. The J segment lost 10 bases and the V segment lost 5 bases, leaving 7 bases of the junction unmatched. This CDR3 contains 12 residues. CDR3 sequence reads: CASSIPGQPYTF. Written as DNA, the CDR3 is TGTGCCAGCAGCATCCCGGGACAGCCCTACACCTTC.

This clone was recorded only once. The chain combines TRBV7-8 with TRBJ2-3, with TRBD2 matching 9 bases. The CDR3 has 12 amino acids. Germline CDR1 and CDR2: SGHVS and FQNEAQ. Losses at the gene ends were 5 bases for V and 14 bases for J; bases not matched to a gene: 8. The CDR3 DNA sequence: TGTGCCAGCAGCGTCACCGGGACTAGCCCGTATTTT. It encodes CASSVTGTSPYF.

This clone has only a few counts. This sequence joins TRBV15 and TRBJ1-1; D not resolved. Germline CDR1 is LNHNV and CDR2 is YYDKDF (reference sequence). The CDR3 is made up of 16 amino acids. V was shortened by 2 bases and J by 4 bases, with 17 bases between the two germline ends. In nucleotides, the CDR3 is TGTGCCACCAGCAGACCAACCCGAGTAGCGGGCACTGAAGCTTTCTTT. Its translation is CATSRPTRVAGTEAFF.

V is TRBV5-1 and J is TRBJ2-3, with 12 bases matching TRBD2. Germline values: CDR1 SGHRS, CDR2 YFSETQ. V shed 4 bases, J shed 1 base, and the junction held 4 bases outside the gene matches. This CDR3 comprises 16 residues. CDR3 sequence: CASSLRLAGGTDTQYF. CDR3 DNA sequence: TGCGCCAGCAGCCTTCGACTAGCGGGGGGCACAGATACGCAGTATTTT.

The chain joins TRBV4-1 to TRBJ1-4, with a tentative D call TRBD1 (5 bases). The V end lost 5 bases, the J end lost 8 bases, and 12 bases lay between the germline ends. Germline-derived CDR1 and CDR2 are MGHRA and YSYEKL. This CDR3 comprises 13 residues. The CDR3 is CASSILYREKLFF. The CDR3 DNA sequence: TGCGCCAGCAGCATCCTTTACAGGGAAAAACTGTTTTTT.

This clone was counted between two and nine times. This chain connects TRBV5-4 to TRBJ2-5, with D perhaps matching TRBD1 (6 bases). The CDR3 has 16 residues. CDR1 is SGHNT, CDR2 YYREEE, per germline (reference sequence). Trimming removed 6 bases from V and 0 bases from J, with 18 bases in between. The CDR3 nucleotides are TGTGCCAGCACCATCCAAGGGGGAATGTACCAAGAGACCCAGTACTTC. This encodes CASTIQGGMYQETQYF.

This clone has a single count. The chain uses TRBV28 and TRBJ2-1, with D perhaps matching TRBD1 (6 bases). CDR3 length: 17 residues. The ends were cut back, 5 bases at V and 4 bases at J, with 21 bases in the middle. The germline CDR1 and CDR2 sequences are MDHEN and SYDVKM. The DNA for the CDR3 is TGTGCCAGCAGTAGGAGACAGGCCCCCGTACGTTACAATGAGCAGTTCTTC. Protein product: CASSRRQAPVRYNEQFF.

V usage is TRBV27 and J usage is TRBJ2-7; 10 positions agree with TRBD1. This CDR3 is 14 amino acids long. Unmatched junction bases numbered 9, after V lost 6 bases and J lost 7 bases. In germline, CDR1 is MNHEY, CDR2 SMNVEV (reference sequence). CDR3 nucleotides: TGTGCCAGCAGCCCTGGACAGGGGGTCGGAGAGCAGTACTTC. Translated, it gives CASSPGQGVGEQYF.

The CDR3 bases are TGTGCCAGCAGCAGGACAGCCGGGGAGCTGTTTTTT. Translated: CASSRTAGELFF. The chain links TRBV7-9 to TRBJ2-2; possible D gene TRBD1, 6 bases. Trimming cost V 5 bases and J 6 bases, with 7 bases left between them. Germline assignment: CDR1 SEHNR and CDR2 FQNEAQ (reference sequence). There are 12 residues in the CDR3.

Written as DNA, the CDR3 is TGTGCCTGGAGTGTATCCCAGATCTACGAGCAGTACTTC. Translated, it gives CAWSVSQIYEQYF. The J gene is TRBJ2-7, the V gene TRBV30; D is unclear. The CDR3 consists of 13 residues. Looked up from germline, CDR1 is GTSNPN and CDR2 is SVGIG (reference sequence). With 0 bases removed from V and 3 bases from J, the gap between germline ends came to 9 bases. The complete variable domain, with remaining parts taken from reference TRBV30 and TRBJ2-7, reads SQTIHQWPATLVQPVGSPLSLECTVEGTSNPNLYWYRQAAGRGLQLLFYSVGIGQISSEVPQNLSASRPQDRQFILSSKKLLLSDSGFYLCAWSVSQIYEQYFGPGTRLTVT.

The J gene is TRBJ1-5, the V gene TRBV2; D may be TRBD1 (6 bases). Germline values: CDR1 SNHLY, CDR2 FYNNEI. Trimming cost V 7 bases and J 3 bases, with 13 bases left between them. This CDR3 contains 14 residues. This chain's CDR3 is CASNLDRLNQPQHF. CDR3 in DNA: TGTGCCAGCAACCTGGACAGACTCAATCAGCCCCAGCATTTT.

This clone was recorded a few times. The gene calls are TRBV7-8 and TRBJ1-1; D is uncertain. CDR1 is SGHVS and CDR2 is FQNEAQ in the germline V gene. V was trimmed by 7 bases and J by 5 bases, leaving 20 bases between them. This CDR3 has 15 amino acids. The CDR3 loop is CASIVGRSRSTEAFF. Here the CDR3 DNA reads TGTGCCAGCATCGTCGGGAGATCACGGAGTACTGAAGCTTTCTTT. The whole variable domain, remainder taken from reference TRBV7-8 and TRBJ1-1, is GAGVSQSPRYKVAKRGQDVALRCDPISGHVSLFWYQQALGQGPEFLTYFQNEAQLDKSGLPSDRFFAERPEGSVSTLKIQRTQQEDSAVYLCASIVGRSRSTEAFFGQGTRLTVV.

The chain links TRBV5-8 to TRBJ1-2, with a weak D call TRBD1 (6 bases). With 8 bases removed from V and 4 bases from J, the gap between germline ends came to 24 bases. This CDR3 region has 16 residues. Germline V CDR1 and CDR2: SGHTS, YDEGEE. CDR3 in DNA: TGTGCCAGTAGCGCGTCCCGGAGTCTAGGGGGCTATGGCTACACCTTC. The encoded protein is CASSASRSLGGYGYTF.

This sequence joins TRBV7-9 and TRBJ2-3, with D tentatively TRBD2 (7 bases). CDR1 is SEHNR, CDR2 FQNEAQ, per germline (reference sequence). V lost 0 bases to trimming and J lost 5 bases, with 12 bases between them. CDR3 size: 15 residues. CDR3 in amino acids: CASSLAGGLGDTQYF. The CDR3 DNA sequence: TGTGCCAGCAGCTTAGCGGGGGGGCTTGGAGATACGCAGTATTTT.

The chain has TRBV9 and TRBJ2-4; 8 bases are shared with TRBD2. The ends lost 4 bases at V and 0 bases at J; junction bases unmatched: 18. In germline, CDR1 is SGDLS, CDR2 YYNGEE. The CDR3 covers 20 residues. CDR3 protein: CASSPRGGAERGIAKNIQYF. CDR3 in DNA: TGTGCCAGCAGCCCGAGGGGGGGGGCAGAGCGGGGGATAGCCAAAAACATTCAGTACTTC. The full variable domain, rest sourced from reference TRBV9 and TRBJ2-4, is DSGVTQTPKHLITATGQRVTLRCSPRSGDLSVYWYQQSLDQGLQFLIQYYNGEERAKGNILERFSAQQFPDLHSELNLSSLELGDSALYFCASSPRGGAERGIAKNIQYFGAGTRLSVL.

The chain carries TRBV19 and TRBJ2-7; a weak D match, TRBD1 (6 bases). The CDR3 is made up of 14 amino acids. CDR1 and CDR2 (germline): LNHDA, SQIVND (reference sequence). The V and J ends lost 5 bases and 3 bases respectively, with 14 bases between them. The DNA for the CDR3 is TGTGCCAGTAGTCCCGGGACACTTATCTACGAGCAGTACTTC. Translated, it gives CASSPGTLIYEQYF.

In DNA, the CDR3 is TGTGCCACCGGGGACAGTTTTTCACCCCTCCACTTT. This gives the protein CATGDSFSPLHF. The rearrangement uses TRBV6-5 and TRBJ1-6; 7 bases align to TRBD1. Germline CDR1 MNHEY, CDR2 SVGAGI. This CDR3 comprises 12 residues. V was clipped by 10 bases and J by 9 bases; unmatched bases: 6.

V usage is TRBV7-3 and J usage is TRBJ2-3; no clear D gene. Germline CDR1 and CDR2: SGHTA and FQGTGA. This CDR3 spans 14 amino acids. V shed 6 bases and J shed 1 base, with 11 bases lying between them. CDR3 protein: CASSGTLRTDTQYF. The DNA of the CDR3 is TGTGCCAGCAGTGGAACACTACGCACAGATACGCAGTATTTT.

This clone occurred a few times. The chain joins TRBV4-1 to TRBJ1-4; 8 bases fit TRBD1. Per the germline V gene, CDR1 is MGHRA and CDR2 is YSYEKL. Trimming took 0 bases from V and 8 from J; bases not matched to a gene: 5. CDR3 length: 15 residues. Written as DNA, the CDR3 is TGCGCCAGCAGCCAAGATTGGAGACAGGGGGAAAAACTGTTTTTT. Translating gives CASSQDWRQGEKLFF.

CDR3 sequence (DNA): TGTGCCTGGGACAAGAACACTGAAGCTTTCTTT. Protein sequence: CAWDKNTEAFF. V gene TRBV30 combines with J gene TRBJ1-1; no clear D gene. Deletions cut 5 bases from V and 1 base from J, with 5 bases between. This CDR3 has 11 amino acids. Germline values: CDR1 GTSNPN, CDR2 SVGIG (reference sequence).

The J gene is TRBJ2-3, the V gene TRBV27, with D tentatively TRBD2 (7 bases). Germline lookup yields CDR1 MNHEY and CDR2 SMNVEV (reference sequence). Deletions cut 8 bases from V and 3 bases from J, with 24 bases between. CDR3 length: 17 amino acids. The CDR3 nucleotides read TGTGCCAGCGCCAGTTCGTTGGGGGGGCCATGGACAGATACGCAGTATTTT. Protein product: CASASSLGGPWTDTQYF.

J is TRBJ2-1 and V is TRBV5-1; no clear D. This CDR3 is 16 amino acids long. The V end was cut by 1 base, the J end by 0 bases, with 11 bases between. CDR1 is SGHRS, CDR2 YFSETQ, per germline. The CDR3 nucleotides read TGCGCCAGCAGCTTGACTCTCAAGAGCTCCTACAATGAGCAGTTCTTC. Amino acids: CASSLTLKSSYNEQFF. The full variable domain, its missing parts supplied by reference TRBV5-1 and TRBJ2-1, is KAGVTQTPRYLIKTRGQQVTLSCSPISGHRSVSWYQQTPGQGLQFLFEYFSETQRNKGNFPGRFSGRQFSNSRSEMNVSTLELGDSALYLCASSLTLKSSYNEQFFGPGTRLTVL.

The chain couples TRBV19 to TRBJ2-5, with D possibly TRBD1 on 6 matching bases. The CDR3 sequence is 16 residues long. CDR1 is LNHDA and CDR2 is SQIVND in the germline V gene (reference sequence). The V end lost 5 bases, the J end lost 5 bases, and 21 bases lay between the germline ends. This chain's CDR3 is CASSSPRGRGIETQYF. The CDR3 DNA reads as TGTGCCAGTAGTTCTCCCAGGGGTAGGGGGATCGAGACCCAGTACTTC.

DNA of the CDR3: TGCGCCAGCATACAGGATAATGAGCAGTTCTTC. It is translated as CASIQDNEQFF. The chain employs TRBV10-2 and TRBJ2-1; TRBD1 is a possible D gene (5 bases). Trimming cost V 7 bases and J 7 bases, with 8 bases left between them. The germline gives CDR1 WSHSY, CDR2 SAAADI. The CDR3 consists of 11 residues.

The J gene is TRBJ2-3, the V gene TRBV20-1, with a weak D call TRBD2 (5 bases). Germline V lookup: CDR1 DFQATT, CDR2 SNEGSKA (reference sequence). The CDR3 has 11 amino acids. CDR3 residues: CSTRAEDTQYF. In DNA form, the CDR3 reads TGCAGCACGAGGGCGGAGGATACGCAGTATTTT.